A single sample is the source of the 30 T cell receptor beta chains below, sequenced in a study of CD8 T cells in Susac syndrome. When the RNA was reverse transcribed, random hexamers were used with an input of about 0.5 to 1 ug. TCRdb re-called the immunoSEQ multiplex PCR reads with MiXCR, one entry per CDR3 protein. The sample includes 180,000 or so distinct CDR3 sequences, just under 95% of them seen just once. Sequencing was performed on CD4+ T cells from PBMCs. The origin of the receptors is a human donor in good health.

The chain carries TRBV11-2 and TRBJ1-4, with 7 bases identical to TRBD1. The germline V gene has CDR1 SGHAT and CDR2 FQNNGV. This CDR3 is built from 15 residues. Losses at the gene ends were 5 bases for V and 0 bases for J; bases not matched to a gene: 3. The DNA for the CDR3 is TGTGCCAGCAGCATCGACAGGGCAACTAATGAAAAACTGTTTTTT. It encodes CASSIDRATNEKLFF.

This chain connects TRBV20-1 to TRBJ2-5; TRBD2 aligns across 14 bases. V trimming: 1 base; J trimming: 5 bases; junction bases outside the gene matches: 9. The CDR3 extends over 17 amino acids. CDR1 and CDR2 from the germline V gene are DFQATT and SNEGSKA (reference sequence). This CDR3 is CSARGGTSGGPRETQYF. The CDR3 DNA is TGCAGTGCTAGAGGGGGGACTAGCGGGGGACCGCGGGAGACCCAGTACTTC.

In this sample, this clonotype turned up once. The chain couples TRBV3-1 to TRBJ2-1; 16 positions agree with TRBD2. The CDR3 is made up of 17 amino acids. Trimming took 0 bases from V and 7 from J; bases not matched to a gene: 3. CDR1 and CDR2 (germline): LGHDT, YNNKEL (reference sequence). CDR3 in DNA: TGTGCCAGCAGCCAAGAGGGACTAGCGGGGGGGCCGAATGAGCAGTTCTTC. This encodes CASSQEGLAGGPNEQFF.

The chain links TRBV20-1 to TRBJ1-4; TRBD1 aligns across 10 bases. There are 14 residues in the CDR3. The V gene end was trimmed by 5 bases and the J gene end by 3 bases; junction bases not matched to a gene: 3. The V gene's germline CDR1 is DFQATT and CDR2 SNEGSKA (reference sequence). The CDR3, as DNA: TGCAGTGCTCCCGACAGGGGGCCTAATGAAAAACTGTTTTTT. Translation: CSAPDRGPNEKLFF.

CDR3 in amino acids: CASSLGDDSPAFF. In nucleotides, the CDR3 is TGCGCCAGCAGCTTGGGGGACGACTCCCCAGCTTTCTTT. The chain employs TRBV5-1 and TRBJ1-1, with D maybe TRBD1 (5 bases). This CDR3 region has 13 residues. Germline V gene lookup returns CDR1 SGHRS and CDR2 YFSETQ. The V end was cut by 0 bases, the J end by 10 bases, with 13 bases between.

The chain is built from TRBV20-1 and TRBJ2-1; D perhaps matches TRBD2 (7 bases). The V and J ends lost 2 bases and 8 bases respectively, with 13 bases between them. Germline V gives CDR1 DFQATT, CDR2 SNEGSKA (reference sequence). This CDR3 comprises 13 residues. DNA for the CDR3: TGCAGTGCTAGACGGGGGGCCGTACATGAGCAGTTCTTC. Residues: CSARRGAVHEQFF.

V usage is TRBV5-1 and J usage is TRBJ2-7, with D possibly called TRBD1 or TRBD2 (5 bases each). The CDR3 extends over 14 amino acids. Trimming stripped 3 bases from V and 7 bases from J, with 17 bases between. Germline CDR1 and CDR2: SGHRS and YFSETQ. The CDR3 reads CASSSGTATSEQYF. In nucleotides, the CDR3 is TGCGCCAGCAGCTCCGGGACGGCGACTTCGGAGCAGTACTTC.

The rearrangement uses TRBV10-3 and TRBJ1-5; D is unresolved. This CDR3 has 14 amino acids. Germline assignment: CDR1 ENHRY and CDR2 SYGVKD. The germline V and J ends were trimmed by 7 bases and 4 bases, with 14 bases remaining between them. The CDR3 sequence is CAIKGAVDNQPQHF. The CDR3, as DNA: TGTGCCATCAAGGGCGCCGTAGATAATCAGCCCCAGCATTTT.

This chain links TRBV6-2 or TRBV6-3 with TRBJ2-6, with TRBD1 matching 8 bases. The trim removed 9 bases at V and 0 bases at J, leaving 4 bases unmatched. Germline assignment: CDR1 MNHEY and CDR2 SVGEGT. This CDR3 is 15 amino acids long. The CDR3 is CASKTGGSGANVLTF. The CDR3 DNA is TGTGCCAGTAAAACAGGGGGCTCTGGGGCCAACGTCCTGACTTTC.

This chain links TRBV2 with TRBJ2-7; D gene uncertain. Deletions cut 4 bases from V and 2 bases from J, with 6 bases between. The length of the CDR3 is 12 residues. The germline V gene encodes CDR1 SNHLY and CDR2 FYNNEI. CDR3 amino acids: CASSVNTYEQYF. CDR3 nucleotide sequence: TGTGCCAGCAGTGTCAACACCTACGAGCAGTACTTC.

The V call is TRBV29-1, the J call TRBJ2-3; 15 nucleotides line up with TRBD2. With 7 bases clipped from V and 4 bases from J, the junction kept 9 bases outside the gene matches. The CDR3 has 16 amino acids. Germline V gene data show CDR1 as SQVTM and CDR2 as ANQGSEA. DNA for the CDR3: TGCAGCGGGAGCGGACTAGCGGGGGGGCTAGCAGATACGCAGTATTTT. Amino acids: CSGSGLAGGLADTQYF.

The chain's CDR3 is CASRRPGTLEQFF. For the CDR3, the DNA is TGTGCCAGCAGGCGTCCCGGGACACTTGAGCAGTTCTTC. The chain links TRBV12-3 or TRBV12-4 to TRBJ2-1; perhaps TRBD1 as D (6 bases). The CDR3 runs to 13 residues. The ends were cut back, 6 bases at V and 9 bases at J, with 15 bases in the middle.

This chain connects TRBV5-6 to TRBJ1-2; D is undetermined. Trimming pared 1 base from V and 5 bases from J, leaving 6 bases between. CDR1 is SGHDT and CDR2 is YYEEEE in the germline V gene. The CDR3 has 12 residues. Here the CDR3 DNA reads TGTGCCAGCAGCTTGACGGCTTATGGCTACACCTTC. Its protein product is CASSLTAYGYTF. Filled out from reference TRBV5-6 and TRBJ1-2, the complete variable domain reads DAGVTQSPTHLIKTRGQQVTLRCSPKSGHDTVSWYQQALGQGPQFIFQYYEEEERQRGNFPDRFSGHQFPNYSSELNVNALLLGDSALYLCASSLTAYGYTFGSGTRLTVV.

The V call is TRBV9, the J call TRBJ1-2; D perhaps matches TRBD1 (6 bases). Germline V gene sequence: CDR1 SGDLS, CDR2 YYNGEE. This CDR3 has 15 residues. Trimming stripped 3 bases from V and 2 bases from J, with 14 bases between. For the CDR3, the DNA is TGTGCCAGCAGCGAACAACTCACAGGGAACTATGGCTACACCTTC. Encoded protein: CASSEQLTGNYGYTF.

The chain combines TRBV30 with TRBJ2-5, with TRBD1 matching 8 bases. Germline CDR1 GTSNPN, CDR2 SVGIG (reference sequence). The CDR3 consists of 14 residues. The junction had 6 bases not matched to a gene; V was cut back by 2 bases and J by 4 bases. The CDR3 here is CAWSTGQGGETQYF. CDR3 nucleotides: TGTGCCTGGAGTACTGGACAGGGAGGAGAGACCCAGTACTTC.

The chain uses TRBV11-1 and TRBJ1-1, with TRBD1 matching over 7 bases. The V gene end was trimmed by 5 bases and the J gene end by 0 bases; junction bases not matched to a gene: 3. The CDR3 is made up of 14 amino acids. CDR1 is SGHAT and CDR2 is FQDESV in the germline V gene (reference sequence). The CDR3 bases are TGTGCCAGCAGCGCGGACAGGCTGAACACTGAAGCTTTCTTT. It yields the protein CASSADRLNTEAFF.

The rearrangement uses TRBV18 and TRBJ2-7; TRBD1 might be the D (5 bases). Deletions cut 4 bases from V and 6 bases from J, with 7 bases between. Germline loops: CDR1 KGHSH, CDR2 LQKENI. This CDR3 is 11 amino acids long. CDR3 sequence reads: CASSQGFEQYF. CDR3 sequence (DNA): TGTGCCAGCTCACAGGGGTTCGAGCAGTACTTC.

The CDR3 is CASSLVERGTYEQYF. CDR3 in DNA: TGTGCCAGCAGTTTGGTCGAGCGGGGCACCTACGAGCAGTACTTC. This rearrangement joins TRBV28 to TRBJ2-7, with 7 bases fitting TRBD2. The trim removed 3 bases at V and 2 bases at J, leaving 7 bases unmatched. Germline loops: CDR1 MDHEN, CDR2 SYDVKM. This CDR3 comprises 15 residues.

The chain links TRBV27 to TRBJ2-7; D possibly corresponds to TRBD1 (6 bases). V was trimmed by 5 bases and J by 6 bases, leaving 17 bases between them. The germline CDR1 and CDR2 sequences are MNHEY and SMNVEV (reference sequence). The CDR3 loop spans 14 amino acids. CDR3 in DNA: TGTGCCAGCAGTCCCAGGGACAAGGTCCCCGAGCAGTACTTC. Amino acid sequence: CASSPRDKVPEQYF.

CDR3 amino acids: CASSVEGAGSYEQYF. The CDR3, as DNA: TGTGCCAGCAGCGTAGAAGGAGCAGGGAGCTACGAGCAGTACTTC. The V and J genes are TRBV9 and TRBJ2-7; D may match TRBD1 or TRBD2 (5 bases each). Germline V gives CDR1 SGDLS, CDR2 YYNGEE. V was cut by 0 bases and J by 3 bases, with 13 bases left in between. The CDR3 spans 15 residues.

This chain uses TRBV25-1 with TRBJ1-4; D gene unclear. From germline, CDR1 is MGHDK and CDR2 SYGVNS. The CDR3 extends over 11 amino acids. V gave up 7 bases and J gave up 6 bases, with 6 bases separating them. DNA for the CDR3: TGTGCCAGCACTGAGTATGAAAAACTGTTTTTT. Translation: CASTEYEKLFF. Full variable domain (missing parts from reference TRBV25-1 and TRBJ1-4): EADIYQTPRYLVIGTGKKITLECSQTMGHDKMYWYQQDPGMELHLIHYSYGVNSTEKGDLSSESTVSRIRTEHFPLTLESARPSHTSQYLCASTEYEKLFFGSGTQLSVL.

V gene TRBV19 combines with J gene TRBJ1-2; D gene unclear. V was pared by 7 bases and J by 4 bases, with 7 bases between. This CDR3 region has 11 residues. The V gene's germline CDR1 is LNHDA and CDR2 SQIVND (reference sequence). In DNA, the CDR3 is TGTGCCAGTAACGGACTCTATGGCTACACCTTC. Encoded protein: CASNGLYGYTF. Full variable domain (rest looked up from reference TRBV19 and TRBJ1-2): DGGITQSPKYLFRKEGQNVTLSCEQNLNHDAMYWYRQDPGQGLRLIYYSQIVNDFQKGDIAEGYSVSREKKESFPLTVTSAQKNPTAFYLCASNGLYGYTFGSGTRLTVV.

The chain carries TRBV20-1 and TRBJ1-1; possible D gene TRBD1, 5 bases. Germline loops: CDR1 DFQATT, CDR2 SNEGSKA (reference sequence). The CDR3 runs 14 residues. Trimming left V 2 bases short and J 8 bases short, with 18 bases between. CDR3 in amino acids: CSARFGTERPEAFF. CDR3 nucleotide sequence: TGCAGTGCTAGATTCGGGACGGAACGCCCCGAAGCTTTCTTT.

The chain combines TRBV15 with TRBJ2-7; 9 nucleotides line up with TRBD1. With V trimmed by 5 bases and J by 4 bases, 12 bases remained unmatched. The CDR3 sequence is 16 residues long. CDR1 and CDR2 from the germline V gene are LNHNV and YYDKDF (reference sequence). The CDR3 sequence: CATSVRRTGDPYEQYF. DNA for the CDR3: TGTGCCACCAGCGTCCGCAGGACAGGGGACCCTTACGAGCAGTACTTC.

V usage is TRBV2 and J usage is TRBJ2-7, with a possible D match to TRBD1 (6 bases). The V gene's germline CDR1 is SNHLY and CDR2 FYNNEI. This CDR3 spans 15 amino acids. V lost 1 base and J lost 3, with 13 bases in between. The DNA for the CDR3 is TGTGCCAGCAGTGAAGAATCAGGACAGTACTACGAGCAGTACTTC. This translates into CASSEESGQYYEQYF. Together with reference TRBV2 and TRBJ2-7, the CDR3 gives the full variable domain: EPEVTQTPSHQVTQMGQEVILRCVPISNHLYFYWYRQILGQKVEFLVSFYNNEISEKSEIFDDQFSVERPDGSNFTLKIRSTKLEDSAMYFCASSEESGQYYEQYFGPGTRLTVT.

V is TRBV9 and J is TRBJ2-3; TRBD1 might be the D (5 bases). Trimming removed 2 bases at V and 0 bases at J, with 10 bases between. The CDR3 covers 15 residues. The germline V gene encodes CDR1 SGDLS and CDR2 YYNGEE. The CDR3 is CASSVDTGSTDTQYF. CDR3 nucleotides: TGTGCCAGCAGCGTTGACACAGGAAGCACAGATACGCAGTATTTT.

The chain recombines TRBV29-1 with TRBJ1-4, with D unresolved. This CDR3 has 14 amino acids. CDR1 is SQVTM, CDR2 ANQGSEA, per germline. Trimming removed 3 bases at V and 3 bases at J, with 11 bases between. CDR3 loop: CSVDMREANEKLFF. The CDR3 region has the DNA TGCAGCGTTGACATGCGGGAGGCTAATGAAAAACTGTTTTTT.

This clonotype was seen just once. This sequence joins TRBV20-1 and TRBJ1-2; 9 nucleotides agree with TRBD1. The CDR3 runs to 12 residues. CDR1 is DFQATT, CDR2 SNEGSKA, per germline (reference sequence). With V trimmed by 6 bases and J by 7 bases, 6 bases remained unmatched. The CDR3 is CSALGQGFGYTF. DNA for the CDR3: TGCAGTGCCCTTGGACAGGGGTTTGGCTACACCTTC.

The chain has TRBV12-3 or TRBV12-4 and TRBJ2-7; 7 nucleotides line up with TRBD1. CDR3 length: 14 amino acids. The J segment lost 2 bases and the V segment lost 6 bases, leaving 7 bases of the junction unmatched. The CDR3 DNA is TGTGCCAGCAGAATCGAACAGGGGCCCTACGAGCAGTACTTC. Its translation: CASRIEQGPYEQYF.

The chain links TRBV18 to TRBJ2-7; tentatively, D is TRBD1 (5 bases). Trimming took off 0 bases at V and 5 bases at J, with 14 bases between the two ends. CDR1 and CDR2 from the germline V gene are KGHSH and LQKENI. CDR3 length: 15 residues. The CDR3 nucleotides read TGTGCCAGCTCACCACCTTCAGGGCAACCCCACGAGCAGTACTTC. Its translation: CASSPPSGQPHEQYF. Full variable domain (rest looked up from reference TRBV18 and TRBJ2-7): NAGVMQNPRHLVRRRGQEARLRCSPMKGHSHVYWYRQLPEEGLKFMVYLQKENIIDESGMPKERFSAEFPKEGPSILRIQQVVRGDSAAYFCASSPPSGQPHEQYFGPGTRLTVT.